The 26 T cell receptor beta chains below come from one sample, sequenced in a study of technical replicates of blood from a handful of donors (dated by TCRdb to between 2016 and 2019). The library was prepared using the immunoSEQ multiplex PCR assay. The clones in this table, taken by TCRdb from immuneACCESS, are in-frame only. Not every clone is retained; where verified, under half of the shortfall comes from an unresolved V gene, and the cause of the rest is unknown. The sample data list 50,000 to 70,000 clones, and over 85% of these were observed just once. Clones ranked in the top ten supply 3.5% to 4.5% of the sample. Sequences were obtained from PBMCs. The receptor source for this set is a human donor in good health. Some clones in this sample may be carry-over from other donors' samples.

The rearrangement joins TRBV5-5 to TRBJ1-1, with TRBD1 identical over 9 bases. V gave up 3 bases and J gave up 6 bases; unmatched junction bases: 9. The CDR3 has 15 residues. Germline V CDR1 and CDR2: SGHKS, YYEKEE (reference sequence). The CDR3: CASSSLTGTGSEAFF. CDR3 DNA: TGTGCCAGCAGCTCCCTTACCGGGACAGGGTCTGAAGCTTTCTTT. Using reference TRBV5-5 and TRBJ1-1 for the parts outside the CDR3, the full variable domain is DAGVTQSPTHLIKTRGQQVTLRCSPISGHKSVSWYQQVLGQGPQFIFQYYEKEERGRGNFPDRFSARQFPNYSSELNVNALLLGDSALYLCASSSLTGTGSEAFFGQGTRLTVV.

The chain employs TRBV4-2 and TRBJ2-2; 9 bases are shared with TRBD2. This CDR3 contains 17 residues. The V gene's germline CDR1 is LGHNA and CDR2 YNFKEQ. The V and J ends lost 4 bases and 5 bases, in that order; junction bases with no gene match: 11. In DNA, the CDR3 is TGTGCCAGCAGCCGCCAGACTAGCGGTGAACGGACCGGGGAGCTGTTTTTT. Encoded protein: CASSRQTSGERTGELFF.

A few counts support this clone. This sequence joins TRBV4-1 and TRBJ2-1; maybe TRBD2 (6 bases). The CDR3 has 13 residues. V dropped 0 bases and J dropped 10 bases, with 10 bases sitting between them. Per germline, CDR1 MGHRA and CDR2 YSYEKL. The CDR3 DNA follows: TGCGCCAGCAGCCAAGAAGACGCGGGGGAGCAGTTCTTC. Translation gives CASSQEDAGEQFF.

This chain joins TRBV9 and TRBJ2-5, with 8 bases lining up with TRBD2. V was clipped by 1 base and J by 5 bases; unmatched bases: 10. The germline V gene has CDR1 SGDLS and CDR2 YYNGEE. The CDR3 is made up of 16 amino acids. The CDR3 region is CASSVSTGGAYETQYF. DNA of the CDR3: TGTGCCAGCAGCGTATCCACCGGGGGGGCTTATGAGACCCAGTACTTC.

DNA for the CDR3: TGTGCCAGTAGTCGGGAAGCTAATCAGCCCCAGCATTTT. Protein sequence: CASSREANQPQHF. The genes are TRBV19 and TRBJ1-5, with no clear D. Per germline, CDR1 LNHDA and CDR2 SQIVND (reference sequence). There are 13 residues in the CDR3. Trimming pared 5 bases from V and 4 bases from J, leaving 9 bases between.

The V call is TRBV5-5, the J call TRBJ1-2; 8 bases agree with TRBD1. CDR1 SGHKS and CDR2 YYEKEE come from the germline V gene (reference sequence). This CDR3 comprises 13 residues. J gave up 7 bases and V 4 bases, and 6 bases lay outside the gene matches. The CDR3 region is CASSVDRVGGYTF. CDR3 in DNA: TGTGCCAGCAGCGTGGACAGGGTGGGTGGCTACACCTTC.

The CDR3 reads CASFEGYEQFF. Written as DNA, the CDR3 is TGTGCCAGCTTCGAGGGTTATGAGCAGTTCTTC. J is TRBJ2-1 and V is TRBV11-2, with TRBD2 as a possible D gene (5 bases). V was cut by 8 bases and J by 8 bases, with 10 bases left in between. Germline lookup yields CDR1 SGHAT and CDR2 FQNNGV. The CDR3 length is 11 residues.

J is TRBJ2-5 and V is TRBV7-6; D may be TRBD1 (6 bases). The CDR3 spans 15 residues. The ends were cut back, 4 bases at V and 4 bases at J, with 16 bases in the middle. CDR1 and CDR2 (germline): SGHVS, FNYEAQ. CDR3 bases: TGTGCCAGCAGCTCTACTGGGAGAGGGGGAGAGACCCAGTACTTC. This codes for CASSSTGRGGETQYF.

This chain links TRBV15 with TRBJ2-2; D might be TRBD2 (6 bases). The CDR3 is made up of 18 amino acids. Trimming removed 0 bases at V and 4 bases at J, with 18 bases between. CDR1 and CDR2 from the germline V gene are LNHNV and YYDKDF (reference sequence). In DNA, the CDR3 is TGTGCCACCAGCAGAGATCCCCAAGGTGGAGGGCCCACCGGGGAGCTGTTTTTT. It is translated as CATSRDPQGGGPTGELFF.

The chain couples TRBV7-2 to TRBJ1-1; 9 nucleotides line up with TRBD1. In germline, CDR1 is SGHTA, CDR2 FQGNSA. V shed 2 bases, J shed 5 bases, and the junction held 9 bases outside the gene matches. The CDR3 is made up of 16 amino acids. The CDR3 DNA follows: TGTGCCAGCAGCTTAAGATTTGGGACAGGGTCAACTGAAGCTTTCTTT. Translated: CASSLRFGTGSTEAFF.

This clone was counted once. The chain employs TRBV11-2 and TRBJ1-5; D might be TRBD1 (5 bases). The V and J ends lost 3 bases and 4 bases respectively, with 7 bases between them. The germline V gene encodes CDR1 SGHAT and CDR2 FQNNGV. The CDR3 extends over 13 amino acids. This chain's CDR3 is CASSFAGNQPQHF. The CDR3 nucleotides read TGTGCCAGCAGCTTCGCAGGGAATCAGCCCCAGCATTTT.

The rearrangement links TRBV9 to TRBJ2-1; 8 nucleotides agree with TRBD2. The germline V gene has CDR1 SGDLS and CDR2 YYNGEE. The CDR3 has 17 amino acids. J gave up 3 bases and V 0 bases, and 8 bases lay outside the gene matches. CDR3 in amino acids: CASSVGAGGLNYNEQFF. In DNA, the CDR3 is TGTGCCAGCAGCGTAGGTGCGGGAGGCCTTAACTACAATGAGCAGTTCTTC.

The rearrangement links TRBV6-5 to TRBJ1-2, with D maybe TRBD1 (6 bases). V lost 6 bases and J lost 5, with 16 bases in between. Per germline, CDR1 MNHEY and CDR2 SVGAGI. The CDR3 has 14 amino acids. CDR3 sequence (DNA): TGTGCCAGCAGCCGCAGTAGGACAGCTTATGGCTACACCTTC. This codes for CASSRSRTAYGYTF.

V gene TRBV4-3 combines with J gene TRBJ2-1; D possibly corresponds to TRBD2 (6 bases). This CDR3 has 17 residues. Germline V CDR1 and CDR2: LGHNA, YSLEER. Trimming left V 0 bases short and J 8 bases short, with 20 bases between. CDR3 DNA sequence: TGCGCCAGCAGCCAAGATGCGACTAGGAGAGGGGTCGATGAGCAGTTCTTC. It codes for CASSQDATRRGVDEQFF.

The gene calls are TRBV5-1 and TRBJ2-5; 9 bases line up with TRBD2. There are 15 residues in the CDR3. The V and J ends lost 4 bases and 5 bases, in that order; junction bases with no gene match: 9. Germline CDR1 SGHRS, CDR2 YFSETQ. In DNA form, the CDR3 reads TGCGCCAGCAGCCCCGTTGGCGGGGGGGTGGAGACCCAGTACTTC. Translating it yields CASSPVGGGVETQYF.

This clone appeared a few times. The chain recombines TRBV7-2 with TRBJ2-7; 7 bases agree with TRBD2. Losses at the gene ends were 1 base for V and 3 bases for J; bases not matched to a gene: 3. Germline V lookup: CDR1 SGHTA, CDR2 FQGNSA. The CDR3 spans 14 residues. The CDR3 reads CASSLGLAGYEQYF. Written as DNA, the CDR3 is TGTGCCAGCAGCTTAGGACTAGCAGGCTACGAGCAGTACTTC. Supplemented by reference TRBV7-2 and TRBJ2-7, the full variable domain reads GAGVSQSPSNKVTEKGKDVELRCDPISGHTALYWYRQSLGQGLEFLIYFQGNSAPDKSGLPSDRFSAERTGGSVSTLTIQRTQQEDSAVYLCASSLGLAGYEQYFGPGTRLTVT.

The chain combines TRBV7-3 with TRBJ2-2; 12 bases map to TRBD1. This CDR3 has 15 residues. Trimming took 5 bases from V and 7 from J; bases not matched to a gene: 5. Germline CDR1 is SGHTA and CDR2 is FQGTGA. The CDR3 protein is CASSRGQGAGGELFF. The CDR3 DNA reads as TGTGCCAGCAGCCGGGGACAGGGGGCCGGCGGGGAGCTGTTTTTT.

The V and J genes are TRBV5-1 and TRBJ1-1, with TRBD1 matching 9 bases. The germline V gene encodes CDR1 SGHRS and CDR2 YFSETQ. V trimming: 3 bases; J trimming: 11 bases; junction bases outside the gene matches: 8. CDR3 size: 13 residues. The CDR3 is CASSSGTGMNAFF. CDR3 DNA: TGCGCCAGCAGCTCCGGGACAGGGATGAATGCTTTCTTT.

This chain uses TRBV14 with TRBJ2-6; the D is unclear. This CDR3 is built from 17 residues. The germline CDR1 and CDR2 sequences are SGHDN and FVKESK. Trimming shortened V by 1 base and J by 0 bases, and 10 bases separated the two germline ends. The CDR3 sequence is CASSQGAVSSGANVLTF. The DNA for the CDR3 is TGTGCCAGCAGCCAAGGGGCAGTAAGCTCTGGGGCCAACGTCCTGACTTTC.

About this clone itself: At the DNA level, this CDR3 is encoded by other sequences in the same sample as well. This chain connects TRBV5-1 to TRBJ2-7; TRBD2 agrees at 11 bases. Trimming removed 4 bases from V and 3 bases from J; junction bases left unmatched: 3. The CDR3 extends over 14 amino acids. The V gene's germline CDR1 is SGHRS and CDR2 YFSETQ. The CDR3 protein is CASSLAGGYYEQYF. CDR3 coding DNA: TGCGCCAGCAGCCTAGCGGGGGGTTACTACGAGCAGTACTTC.

CDR3 bases: TGTGCCAGCAGTTCCACCGACGTAATTAGCGGGGGGGCAAGCTCCTACGAGCAGTACTTC. This codes for CASSSTDVISGGASSYEQYF. V is TRBV13 and J is TRBJ2-7, with 11 positions matching TRBD2. The CDR3 has 20 residues. The V and J ends lost 6 bases and 0 bases, in that order; junction bases with no gene match: 19. Germline-derived CDR1 and CDR2 are PRHDT and FYEKMQ (reference sequence). The full variable domain, in which reference TRBV13 and TRBJ2-7 provide the parts outside the CDR3, is AAGVIQSPRHLIKEKRETATLKCYPIPRHDTVYWYQQGPGQDPQFLISFYEKMQSDKGSIPDRFSAQQFSDYHSELNMSSLELGDSALYFCASSSTDVISGGASSYEQYFGPGTRLTVT.

The chain recombines TRBV29-1 with TRBJ2-5; TRBD1 matches 9 bases. Trimming at V came to 2 bases and at J to 6 bases, leaving 4 bases not matched to a gene. Per germline, CDR1 SQVTM and CDR2 ANQGSEA. The CDR3 covers 13 residues. The CDR3 bases are TGCAGCGTTGAATCAGGGACAGGGCAGACCCAGTACTTC. Its protein is CSVESGTGQTQYF.

This clone has only one observation. This chain connects TRBV5-1 to TRBJ1-2; D is possibly TRBD1 (6 bases). The length of the CDR3 is 16 residues. Trimming took 4 bases from V and 1 from J, leaving 17 bases between them. Germline CDR1 is SGHRS and CDR2 is YFSETQ. CDR3 DNA: TGCGCCAGCAGCCCGGACGGGACAAACGATAACTATGGCTACACCTTC. It yields the protein CASSPDGTNDNYGYTF.

On this clone: The sample contains more than one DNA sequence encoding this CDR3. CDR3 region: CASSPGLAGFYEQYF. The CDR3 nucleotides read TGTGCCAGCAGTCCTGGACTAGCGGGGTTCTACGAGCAGTACTTC. The chain carries TRBV6-5 and TRBJ2-7; TRBD2 matches 12 bases. Germline lookup yields CDR1 MNHEY and CDR2 SVGAGI. CDR3 length: 15 amino acids. The V and J ends lost 5 bases and 3 bases, in that order; junction bases with no gene match: 5.

The chain joins TRBV7-3 to TRBJ1-2; D possibly corresponds to TRBD1 (6 bases). Between the trimmed V and J ends, which lost 5 bases and 6 bases, there was a span of 19 bases. Germline assignment: CDR1 SGHTA and CDR2 FQGTGA. This CDR3 spans 15 amino acids. The CDR3 spells CASSKGQLPSDGYTF. DNA of the CDR3: TGTGCCAGCAGCAAAGGACAGTTACCATCGGATGGCTACACCTTC.

The chain couples TRBV30 to TRBJ2-1; 9 bases are shared with TRBD1. CDR3 length: 15 residues. CDR1 GTSNPN and CDR2 SVGIG come from the germline V gene (reference sequence). V lost 5 bases and J lost 1; bases outside the gene matches: 6. CDR3 in amino acids: CAWEPGTGSYNEQFF. The CDR3 DNA reads TGTGCCTGGGAACCCGGGACAGGGTCCTACAATGAGCAGTTCTTC. The full variable domain, its missing parts supplied by reference TRBV30 and TRBJ2-1, is SQTIHQWPATLVQPVGSPLSLECTVEGTSNPNLYWYRQAAGRGLQLLFYSVGIGQISSEVPQNLSASRPQDRQFILSSKKLLLSDSGFYLCAWEPGTGSYNEQFFGPGTRLTVL.